These 15 T cell receptor beta chains originate from one sample sequenced in a study of CD8 T cells in ankylosing spondylitis (dated by TCRdb to about 2017). Libraries were built with 5' RACE. Sequencing took place on an Illumina HiSeq 2500. TCRdb handled the public reads itself, with Q25 trimming in fastp and clone calling in MiXCR, and kept productive beta chains. Identical CDR3 protein sequences are pooled into one entry, listed with their most common genes and DNA. Here the sample has some 7,000 distinct CDR3 sequences; approximately 2.9% occur a single time. The top ten constitute under 45% of the sample. Material: blood, either unsorted or a sorted T cell fraction (not recorded which). The receptor source for this set is a female donor with ankylosing spondylitis or in good health (not recorded which).

This clonotype is medium-sized by share. V gene TRBV9 combines with J gene TRBJ2-7; the D gene is possibly TRBD1 (6 bases). This CDR3 has 18 amino acids. Per the germline V gene, CDR1 is SGDLS and CDR2 is YYNGEE. V shed 3 bases and J shed 5 bases, with 27 bases lying between them. The CDR3: CASSAPPNQGLLRDEQYF. The CDR3 region has the DNA TGTGCCAGCAGCGCACCTCCCAACCAGGGGCTCCTACGCGACGAGCAGTACTTC. Using reference TRBV9 and TRBJ2-7 for the parts outside the CDR3, the full variable domain is DSGVTQTPKHLITATGQRVTLRCSPRSGDLSVYWYQQSLDQGLQFLIQYYNGEERAKGNILERFSAQQFPDLHSELNLSSLELGDSALYFCASSAPPNQGLLRDEQYFGPGTRLTVT.

This clonotype was seen repeatedly, ten times or more. The chain recombines TRBV9 with TRBJ2-5, with 7 bases aligning to TRBD1. Unmatched junction bases numbered 10, after V lost 3 bases and J lost 2 bases. This CDR3 has 16 amino acids. Germline lookup yields CDR1 SGDLS and CDR2 YYNGEE. The chain's CDR3 is CASSASGTEQQETQYF. The CDR3 nucleotides are TGTGCCAGCAGCGCTTCCGGGACAGAACAACAAGAGACCCAGTACTTC.

At least ten counts were recorded for this clonotype. The chain uses TRBV9 and TRBJ1-1; D is uncertain. Trimming shortened V by 1 base and J by 1 base, and 14 bases separated the two germline ends. The CDR3 has 16 amino acids. CDR1 is SGDLS and CDR2 is YYNGEE in the germline V gene. The CDR3 nucleotides are TGTGCCAGCAGCGTATCCGATGCATCGGGGAACACTGAAGCTTTCTTT. As protein: CASSVSDASGNTEAFF.

At least ten counts were recorded for this clonotype. The chain is built from TRBV9 and TRBJ2-2, with D perhaps matching TRBD2 (5 bases). Trimming stripped 0 bases from V and 3 bases from J, with 9 bases between. Looked up from germline, CDR1 is SGDLS and CDR2 is YYNGEE. The CDR3 spans 15 residues. The CDR3 sequence: CASSVGGADTGELFF. CDR3 coding DNA: TGTGCCAGCAGCGTAGGCGGAGCGGACACCGGGGAGCTGTTTTTT.

This clonotype was found many times. The CDR3 reads CASSVGMGQTNTDTQYF. The CDR3 nucleotides are TGTGCCAGCAGCGTAGGTATGGGGCAGACCAACACAGATACGCAGTATTTT. The chain uses TRBV9 and TRBJ2-3; D is perhaps TRBD1 (5 bases). The V gene's germline CDR1 is SGDLS and CDR2 YYNGEE. V was trimmed by 0 bases and J by 2 bases, leaving 16 bases between them. The CDR3 totals 17 residues.

This clonotype was seen at least ten times. The chain couples TRBV9 to TRBJ2-2; D remains ambiguous. The CDR3 contains 14 residues. CDR1 and CDR2 from the germline V gene are SGDLS and YYNGEE. V dropped 0 bases and J dropped 7 bases, with 10 bases sitting between them. CDR3 DNA sequence: TGTGCCAGCAGCGTAGATCTAAGTGACGGGGAGCTGTTTTTT. Its translation: CASSVDLSDGELFF.

This clonotype was recorded many times. This chain links TRBV9 with TRBJ2-7; D gene unclear. Germline lookup yields CDR1 SGDLS and CDR2 YYNGEE. Trimming took off 0 bases at V and 3 bases at J, with 13 bases between the two ends. This CDR3 comprises 15 residues. CDR3 DNA sequence: TGTGCCAGCAGCGTAGCGTCTGGGGAATACTACGAGCAGTACTTC. It is translated as CASSVASGEYYEQYF.

This clonotype ranks as medium-sized (0.01 to 0.1%). The chain carries TRBV9 and TRBJ1-2; no clear D gene. Germline CDR1 SGDLS, CDR2 YYNGEE. V lost 0 bases, J lost 4 bases, and 13 bases lay in between. This CDR3 comprises 15 residues. CDR3 protein: CASSVATDEIYGYTF. The CDR3 DNA reads as TGTGCCAGCAGCGTAGCTACAGACGAAATCTATGGCTACACCTTC.

This clonotype was counted many times. The rearrangement links TRBV9 to TRBJ2-2, with D perhaps TRBD1 or TRBD2 (5 bases each). Trimming cost V 0 bases and J 6 bases, with 9 bases left between them. Germline assignment: CDR1 SGDLS and CDR2 YYNGEE. The CDR3 sequence is 14 residues long. CDR3 residues: CASSVDGGAGELFF. The CDR3, as DNA: TGTGCCAGCAGCGTAGATGGGGGTGCCGGGGAGCTGTTTTTT.

In this sample, this clonotype turned up many times. V gene TRBV9 combines with J gene TRBJ2-2; TRBD2 is a possible D gene (6 bases). V was clipped by 0 bases and J by 1 base, with 16 bases between them. CDR3 size: 18 residues. Germline CDR1 and CDR2: SGDLS and YYNGEE. The DNA for the CDR3 is TGTGCCAGCAGCGTAGGGAGCGGAGGGGTCATGAACACCGGGGAGCTGTTTTTT. The encoded protein is CASSVGSGGVMNTGELFF.

Ten or more counts support this clonotype. The chain recombines TRBV9 with TRBJ2-1; 9 bases align to TRBD2. The CDR3 spans 14 residues. Germline V lookup: CDR1 SGDLS, CDR2 YYNGEE. V dropped 2 bases and J dropped 9; count of bases not matched to a gene: 6. CDR3 DNA: TGTGCCAGCAGCGTCGGAGCGGGAGGCCGTGAGCAGTTCTTC. This sequence encodes CASSVGAGGREQFF.

In its sample, this clonotype was seen many times. The chain carries TRBV9 and TRBJ2-3; 11 nucleotides align to TRBD2. Trimming cost V 3 bases and J 0 bases; bases outside gene matches: 6. Germline V gives CDR1 SGDLS, CDR2 YYNGEE. This CDR3 has 17 amino acids. The CDR3 protein is CASSGHLAGGSTDTQYF. The CDR3 coding sequence is TGTGCCAGCAGCGGCCACCTAGCGGGGGGTAGCACAGATACGCAGTATTTT.

This clonotype came up many times. The gene calls are TRBV9 and TRBJ1-1; 8 nucleotides match TRBD1. CDR1 SGDLS and CDR2 YYNGEE come from the germline V gene. Losses at the gene ends were 3 bases for V and 3 bases for J; bases not matched to a gene: 7. The CDR3 is 15 amino acids. The CDR3 spells CASSASGGADTEAFF. CDR3 nucleotides: TGTGCCAGCAGCGCTTCAGGGGGCGCAGACACTGAAGCTTTCTTT. Together with reference TRBV9 and TRBJ1-1, the CDR3 gives the full variable domain: DSGVTQTPKHLITATGQRVTLRCSPRSGDLSVYWYQQSLDQGLQFLIQYYNGEERAKGNILERFSAQQFPDLHSELNLSSLELGDSALYFCASSASGGADTEAFFGQGTRLTVV.

This clonotype was observed many times. The chain is built from TRBV9 and TRBJ1-1; no clear D. Trimming cost V 4 bases and J 1 base, with 11 bases left between them. Germline loops: CDR1 SGDLS, CDR2 YYNGEE. There are 14 residues in the CDR3. The CDR3 DNA sequence: TGTGCCAGCAGCCATAGCACGGGGAACACTGAAGCTTTCTTT. Translating it yields CASSHSTGNTEAFF.

This clonotype came up many times. The rearrangement links TRBV9 to TRBJ2-3; no definite D call. This CDR3 spans 13 amino acids. With 3 bases removed from V and 2 bases from J, the gap between germline ends came to 7 bases. Germline V CDR1 and CDR2: SGDLS, YYNGEE. The CDR3 protein is CASSAYDTDTQYF. DNA for the CDR3: TGTGCCAGCAGCGCCTACGACACAGATACGCAGTATTTT.